These 32 T cell receptor beta chains came from one sample sequenced in a study of human T cells and chemical hapten exposure. This sample's time point: patch test 3, about 24 weeks after DPC sensitization. Described treatment: therapeutic diphenylcyclopropenone sensitization with weekly scalp DPC. One entry per CDR3 protein results from TCRdb running MiXCR on the RACE reads. Here the sample spans some 170,000 distinct CDR3 sequences, roughly a quarter being singletons. Sequenced here: whole blood, sampled in connection with sensitization to the hapten diphenylcyclopropenone (DPC). All receptors derive from a woman aged 18-30 years with alopecia areata. Some clones in this sample may be carry-over from other donors' samples.

This clonotype was recorded a few times. V usage is TRBV20-1 and J usage is TRBJ2-3; the D gene could be TRBD1 or TRBD2 (5 bases each). The CDR3 consists of 13 residues. Trimming left V 7 bases short and J 3 bases short, with 14 bases between. Germline CDR1 DFQATT, CDR2 SNEGSKA (reference sequence). Here the CDR3 reads CSVPRGWTDTQYF. The CDR3 DNA is TGCAGTGTCCCGAGGGGCTGGACAGATACGCAGTATTTT.

This sequence joins TRBV11-2 and TRBJ2-1; TRBD1 or TRBD2 may be the D gene (5 bases each). V lost 6 bases and J 5 bases, leaving 14 bases between the germline ends. There are 14 residues in the CDR3. CDR1 and CDR2 from the germline V gene are SGHAT and FQNNGV. The CDR3 spells CASSLRRDDNEQFF. In DNA, the CDR3 is TGTGCCAGCAGTTTACGCCGGGACGACAATGAGCAGTTCTTC.

In this sample, this clonotype turned up a few times. The chain uses TRBV7-6 and TRBJ2-1, with D tentatively TRBD1 or TRBD2 (5 bases each). The V gene's germline CDR1 is SGHVS and CDR2 FNYEAQ. Deletions cut 6 bases from V and 10 bases from J, with 16 bases between. The CDR3 runs to 13 residues. The CDR3 nucleotides read TGTGCCAGCAGTTACCAGAGGGGCGACGAGCAGTTCTTC. This gives the protein CASSYQRGDEQFF.

J is TRBJ2-3 and V is TRBV7-2, with TRBD1 matching over 8 bases. V was clipped by 3 bases and J by 3 bases; unmatched bases: 5. Germline V gives CDR1 SGHTA, CDR2 FQGNSA. This CDR3 comprises 15 residues. CDR3 loop: CASSFGTGPTDTQYF. CDR3 sequence (DNA): TGTGCCAGCAGCTTTGGGACAGGACCAACAGATACGCAGTATTTT. Full variable domain (outside the CDR3, taken from reference TRBV7-2 and TRBJ2-3): GAGVSQSPSNKVTEKGKDVELRCDPISGHTALYWYRQSLGQGLEFLIYFQGNSAPDKSGLPSDRFSAERTGGSVSTLTIQRTQQEDSAVYLCASSFGTGPTDTQYFGPGTRLTVL.

There are a few counts of this clonotype. CDR3 loop: CASSQDLERATNEKLFF. The CDR3 nucleotides are TGCGCCAGCAGCCAAGATTTGGAGAGAGCAACTAATGAAAAACTGTTTTTT. V is TRBV4-3 and J is TRBJ1-4; no definite D call. V was pared by 0 bases and J by 0 bases, with 11 bases between. Germline CDR1 is LGHNA and CDR2 is YSLEER. The CDR3 extends over 17 amino acids.

The chain combines TRBV29-1 with TRBJ1-1, with a weak D call TRBD1 (5 bases). There are 14 residues in the CDR3. Germline V gene sequence: CDR1 SQVTM, CDR2 ANQGSEA. CDR3 nucleotide sequence: TGCAACTTTTCACATCCCGGGGCTGACACTGAAGCTTTCTTT. Translation gives CNFSHPGADTEAFF.

This clonotype was recorded once. The genes are TRBV10-2 and TRBJ2-7; 8 bases map to TRBD2. Germline V gene sequence: CDR1 WSHSY, CDR2 SAAADI. The CDR3 consists of 16 residues. The V gene end was trimmed by 6 bases and the J gene end by 6 bases; junction bases not matched to a gene: 16. The CDR3 here is CASRRPTPSGGSEQYF. The CDR3 nucleotides read TGCGCCAGCAGAAGGCCCACTCCCAGCGGGGGTTCCGAGCAGTACTTC.

This sequence joins TRBV20-1 and TRBJ1-6; the D gene is possibly TRBD1 (5 bases). The CDR3 length is 12 residues. The germline CDR1 and CDR2 sequences are DFQATT and SNEGSKA (reference sequence). Trimming pared 2 bases from V and 7 bases from J, leaving 6 bases between. DNA of the CDR3: TGCAGTGCTAGATGGGACAATTCACCCCTCCACTTT. Its translation is CSARWDNSPLHF.

The chain carries TRBV6-5 and TRBJ2-3, with D perhaps matching TRBD1 (5 bases). CDR1 MNHEY and CDR2 SVGAGI come from the germline V gene. This CDR3 has 14 residues. Trimming removed 5 bases at V and 4 bases at J, with 13 bases between. The CDR3 DNA reads TGTGCCAGCAGTAACCAGGGATGGCCAGATACGCAGTATTTT. Translated, it gives CASSNQGWPDTQYF.

The chain has TRBV7-9 and TRBJ1-3; D not resolved. From germline, CDR1 is SEHNR and CDR2 FQNEAQ (reference sequence). This CDR3 has 14 residues. Trimming took off 3 bases at V and 2 bases at J, with 8 bases between the two ends. CDR3 protein: CASSFAGAGNTIYF. The CDR3 DNA reads as TGTGCCAGCAGCTTCGCTGGGGCTGGAAACACCATATATTTT.

The chain employs TRBV27 and TRBJ1-1, with 9 bases lining up with TRBD1. The J segment lost 3 bases and the V segment lost 6 bases, leaving 2 bases of the junction unmatched. Germline CDR1 MNHEY, CDR2 SMNVEV (reference sequence). CDR3 length: 13 amino acids. The CDR3 DNA sequence: TGTGCCAGCAGGCGGGACAGGGACACTGAAGCTTTCTTT. The encoded protein is CASRRDRDTEAFF.

This clonotype has a handful of counts. The chain recombines TRBV29-1 with TRBJ1-2, with no clear D. The CDR3 is 12 residues long. Germline CDR1 reads SQVTM; CDR2 reads ANQGSEA. Trimming left V 1 base short and J 6 bases short, with 9 bases between. The CDR3 DNA reads as TGCAGCGTTGAAGGAAAAAGGAATGGCTACACCTTC. Encoded protein: CSVEGKRNGYTF. The variable domain in full, completed from reference TRBV29-1 and TRBJ1-2, reads SAVISQKPSRDICQRGTSLTIQCQVDSQVTMMFWYRQQPGQSLTLIATANQGSEATYESGFVIDKFPISRPNLTFSTLTVSNMSPEDSSIYLCSVEGKRNGYTFGSGTRLTVV.

The CDR3 DNA reads TGTGCCAGCAGAGAGGCAGGGGGGCAAAACATTCAGTACTTC. Translated, it gives CASREAGGQNIQYF. The chain recombines TRBV7-2 with TRBJ2-4; tentatively, D is TRBD1 (7 bases). Trimming left V 6 bases short and J 5 bases short, with 14 bases between. CDR1 is SGHTA, CDR2 FQGNSA, per germline. There are 14 residues in the CDR3.

This clonotype was detected only a few times. The chain couples TRBV13 to TRBJ2-5; the match to TRBD2 covers 9 bases. The CDR3 runs 16 residues. The germline gives CDR1 PRHDT, CDR2 FYEKMQ (reference sequence). V lost 6 bases to trimming and J lost 4 bases; unmatched junction nucleotides: 12. The CDR3 coding sequence is TGTGCCAGCAGATCTATTGGACTAGCGCATCGAGAGACCCAGTACTTC. Protein: CASRSIGLAHRETQYF. The full variable domain, in which reference TRBV13 and TRBJ2-5 provide the parts outside the CDR3, is AAGVIQSPRHLIKEKRETATLKCYPIPRHDTVYWYQQGPGQDPQFLISFYEKMQSDKGSIPDRFSAQQFSDYHSELNMSSLELGDSALYFCASRSIGLAHRETQYFGPGTRLLVL.

The rearrangement joins TRBV14 to TRBJ1-6; D is uncertain. Germline loops: CDR1 SGHDN, CDR2 FVKESK. The V gene lost 4 bases and the J gene lost 5 bases, with 9 bases spanning the gap. The CDR3 has 14 residues. CDR3 sequence reads: CASSPRWDNSPLHF. The DNA for the CDR3 is TGTGCCAGCAGCCCGCGTTGGGATAATTCACCCCTCCACTTT.

Concerning this clonotype: This sequence may be a read error, since a much larger clone differs from it by one base. This chain links TRBV7-3 with TRBJ2-5, with D unresolved. Germline loops: CDR1 SGHTA, CDR2 FQGTGA. CDR3 size: 13 residues. Here the CDR3 DNA reads TGTGCCAGCAGCTTTACTGGCCAAGAGACCAAGTACTTC. It codes for CASSFTGQETKYF.

The rearrangement joins TRBV7-2 to TRBJ2-7; no clear D gene. The V gene's germline CDR1 is SGHTA and CDR2 FQGNSA. Trimming took off 5 bases at V and 2 bases at J, with 7 bases between the two ends. The CDR3 has 12 amino acids. The CDR3 spells CASSPLAYEQYF. The CDR3 DNA is TGTGCCAGCAGCCCCCTAGCCTACGAGCAGTACTTC.

This clonotype was recorded a few times. CDR3 nucleotides: TGTGCCAGCAGCTTAGATGGTATGGTTGAATCCGAGCAGTACTTC. It is translated as CASSLDGMVESEQYF. V is TRBV7-6 and J is TRBJ2-7, with D unclear. Between the trimmed V and J ends, which lost 1 base and 6 bases, there was a span of 16 bases. Germline CDR1 reads SGHVS; CDR2 reads FNYEAQ. The CDR3 extends over 15 amino acids.

This clonotype has only a few counts. CDR3 nucleotides: TGTGCCAGCAGTCTTACCTCAGGGGTTCATGAAGCTTTCTTT. Protein sequence: CASSLTSGVHEAFF. The V call is TRBV12-3 or TRBV12-4, the J call TRBJ1-1; D possibly corresponds to TRBD1 (6 bases). The CDR3 contains 14 residues. Trimming removed 5 bases at V and 7 bases at J, with 17 bases between.

The table lists this clonotype with many counts. The chain couples TRBV10-3 to TRBJ1-2; 8 bases agree with TRBD1. Unmatched junction bases numbered 2, after V lost 5 bases and J lost 3 bases. The CDR3 sequence is 13 residues long. CDR1 ENHRY and CDR2 SYGVKD come from the germline V gene. CDR3 sequence (DNA): TGTGCCATCAGTTCAGGGGGCGACTATGGCTACACCTTC. Its translation: CAISSGGDYGYTF.

There are a few counts of this clonotype. This rearrangement joins TRBV15 to TRBJ2-3; the D is unclear. Germline V CDR1 and CDR2: LNHNV, YYDKDF (reference sequence). V was clipped by 5 bases and J by 1 base, with 4 bases between them. The CDR3 runs to 12 residues. CDR3 sequence (DNA): TGTGCCACCAGCTCGGGCACAGATACGCAGTATTTT. This translates into CATSSGTDTQYF.

The genes are TRBV6-2 or TRBV6-3 and TRBJ1-5, with no clear D. The CDR3 spans 14 residues. Trimming removed 0 bases from V and 6 bases from J, with 9 bases in between. Germline V gives CDR1 MNHEY, CDR2 SVGEGT. Here the CDR3 DNA reads TGTGCCAGCAGTTACTCAATACGGACTCAGCCCCAGCATTTT. It encodes CASSYSIRTQPQHF.

The chain links TRBV20-1 to TRBJ1-1, with D perhaps matching TRBD1 (5 bases). Trimming removed 2 bases at V and 4 bases at J, with 8 bases between. The CDR3 loop spans 12 amino acids. The germline gives CDR1 DFQATT, CDR2 SNEGSKA (reference sequence). This CDR3 is CSARIRATEAFF. For the CDR3, the DNA is TGCAGTGCTAGAATCAGGGCCACTGAAGCTTTCTTT.

The chain links TRBV2 to TRBJ1-1; D gene uncertain. Trimming took off 1 base at V and 1 base at J, with 4 bases between the two ends. Germline CDR1 and CDR2: SNHLY and FYNNEI. This CDR3 has 13 residues. The chain's CDR3 is CASSEEANTEAFF. The CDR3 DNA follows: TGTGCCAGCAGTGAAGAAGCGAACACTGAAGCTTTCTTT. Variable domain in full (rest from reference TRBV2 and TRBJ1-1): EPEVTQTPSHQVTQMGQEVILRCVPISNHLYFYWYRQILGQKVEFLVSFYNNEISEKSEIFDDQFSVERPDGSNFTLKIRSTKLEDSAMYFCASSEEANTEAFFGQGTRLTVV.

This clonotype was detected only a few times. This sequence joins TRBV29-1 and TRBJ2-7; D perhaps matches TRBD1 (5 bases). The germline V gene encodes CDR1 SQVTM and CDR2 ANQGSEA. The CDR3 length is 11 residues. The V and J ends lost 4 bases and 7 bases respectively, with 11 bases between them. The CDR3 DNA is TGCAGCGTTGCAGGGTTCTTTGAGCAGTACTTC. Residues: CSVAGFFEQYF.

This clonotype was recorded at least ten times. The V gene is TRBV29-1, the J gene TRBJ2-6; D unclear. Trimming stripped 5 bases from V and 0 bases from J, with 2 bases between. The CDR3 extends over 12 amino acids. Looked up from germline, CDR1 is SQVTM and CDR2 is ANQGSEA. The CDR3 is CSVSSGANVLTF. Written as DNA, the CDR3 is TGCAGCGTTTCCTCTGGGGCCAACGTCCTGACTTTC.

This clonotype has only a few counts. The V gene is TRBV10-3, the J gene TRBJ1-4; D unclear. The germline CDR1 and CDR2 sequences are ENHRY and SYGVKD. The CDR3 is made up of 12 amino acids. Trimming left V 2 bases short and J 8 bases short, with 6 bases between. The chain's CDR3 is CAISEQGEKLFF. As DNA, the CDR3 is TGTGCCATCAGTGAGCAAGGAGAAAAACTGTTTTTT.

The rearrangement uses TRBV29-1 and TRBJ1-1; TRBD1 matches 8 bases. The V gene end was trimmed by 7 bases and the J gene end by 2 bases; junction bases not matched to a gene: 6. CDR1 is SQVTM and CDR2 is ANQGSEA in the germline V gene. The CDR3 consists of 13 residues. This chain's CDR3 is CSGAGGLNTEAFF. Here the CDR3 DNA reads TGCAGCGGCGCAGGGGGCCTAAACACTGAAGCTTTCTTT.

The V and J genes are TRBV4-1 and TRBJ2-5; D is unclear. Between the trimmed V and J ends, which lost 1 base and 4 bases, there was a span of 7 bases. The germline CDR1 and CDR2 sequences are MGHRA and YSYEKL. The CDR3 is made up of 13 amino acids. The CDR3 region is CASSQVIAETQYF. The CDR3 DNA is TGCGCCAGCAGCCAAGTTATCGCAGAGACCCAGTACTTC.

This clonotype was counted a few times. V and J are TRBV25-1 and TRBJ2-7; 8 positions match TRBD1. Trimming took 3 bases from V and 7 from J; bases not matched to a gene: 8. Germline CDR1 and CDR2: MGHDK and SYGVNS. CDR3 size: 14 residues. CDR3 nucleotide sequence: TGTGCCAGCAGTGAGGGGACAGGTGGAGATGAGCAGTACTTC. It translates to CASSEGTGGDEQYF.

The rearrangement joins TRBV20-1 to TRBJ2-7, with 7 nucleotides matching TRBD1. Germline V lookup: CDR1 DFQATT, CDR2 SNEGSKA (reference sequence). V was clipped by 4 bases and J by 0 bases; unmatched bases: 6. CDR3 length equals 14 residues. The DNA of the CDR3 is TGCAGTGCTATTGGGGACAGAGGCTCCTACGAGCAGTACTTC. Amino acids: CSAIGDRGSYEQYF.

This clonotype was seen ten or more times. The J gene is TRBJ2-5, the V gene TRBV28; D not resolved. Germline V gene lookup returns CDR1 MDHEN and CDR2 SYDVKM. This CDR3 has 13 amino acids. Trimming pared 3 bases from V and 2 bases from J, leaving 7 bases between. CDR3 bases: TGTGCCAGCAGTTTTTACCAGCAAGAGACCCAGTACTTC. This sequence encodes CASSFYQQETQYF.